The clone carrying this TCR beta chain was detected ten times or more. This record belongs to a study of T cells after yellow fever vaccination. Looking at the study overall: Each low-cell-number fraction was prepared by means of SMART-Seq v4 Ultra Low Input.

The V gene end was trimmed by 6 bases and the J gene end by 7 bases; junction bases not matched to a gene: 4. The CDR3 contains 12 residues. CDR1 and CDR2 from the germline V gene are SEHNR and FQNEAQ (reference sequence). TCRdb re-analysed the 5' RACE reads in MiXCR, keeping a single row per CDR3 protein. Among 250,000 to 400,000 distinct CDR3 sequences listed, 4% to 5.5% were seen once. The chain is built from TRBV7-9 and TRBJ1-1; the match to TRBD1 covers 8 bases. This TCR came from a young man who received the YFV17D yellow fever vaccine. Material: PBMCs, obtained 15 days after the yellow fever booster vaccination. CDR3 region: CASSLDRVEAFF. The CDR3 DNA sequence: TGTGCCAGCAGTCTGGACAGGGTTGAAGCTTTCTTT.